This TCR beta chain was observed in a study of PD-1 blockade in classical Hodgkin lymphoma. With no exception, relapse followed autologous stem cell transplantation in all patients, and brentuximab vedotin exposure varied. The study, taken as a whole, reports: As was reported, newly diagnosed patients showed lower baseline TCR diversity than healthy donors did. The CD4+ diversity rise by C4D1 was clearest in complete responders.

Of note for this clone: What it binds is not known.

Produced via immunoSEQ multiplex PCR; TCRdb's table is partial and in-frame only. This table has some 100,000 clones, 80% to 90% appearing once. Germline V gene lookup returns CDR1 SGHNT and CDR2 YENEEA. The CDR3 extends over 13 amino acids. Trimming took off 5 bases at V and 3 bases at J, with 11 bases between the two ends. The TCR comes from a human donor with classical Hodgkin lymphoma. The sequenced sample was peripheral blood mononuclear cells (PBMCs), obtained before the second cycle of nivolumab. The chain is built from TRBV11-3 and TRBJ2-7; D might be TRBD1 (6 bases). The CDR3 coding sequence is TGTGCCAGCAGCCGACCGGACAGCTACGAGCAGTACTTC. Protein sequence: CASSRPDSYEQYF.